This TCR beta chain was recovered during a study of type 1 regulatory T cells. At the level of the study: This in vitro CD4 product, T-allo10, is enriched for Tr1 cells and alloantigen-specific.

Study-level findings and limits: Compared with non-type 1 regulatory T cells, type 1 regulatory T cells showed a more restricted TCR repertoire.

In its sample, this clonotype was seen a few times. What it binds is unknown. V lost 6 bases to trimming and J lost 1 base, with 9 bases between them. This CDR3 has 14 residues. Germline lookup yields CDR1 SEHNR and CDR2 FQNEAQ (reference sequence). TCRdb recomputed calls from the reads with MiXCR, one row per CDR3 protein. The table has 60,000 to 75,000 distinct CDR3 sequences, under 25% seen once. Sequenced sample: cultured type 1 regulatory T (Tr1) cells, either the whole culture or a sorted fraction (not recorded which). The chain employs TRBV7-9 and TRBJ2-2; D possibly corresponds to TRBD2 (5 bases). This clonotype originated in a human donor in good health. The CDR3 DNA sequence: TGTGCCAGCAGTTACCGGGGGAACACCGGGGAGCTGTTTTTT. Residues: CASSYRGNTGELFF.